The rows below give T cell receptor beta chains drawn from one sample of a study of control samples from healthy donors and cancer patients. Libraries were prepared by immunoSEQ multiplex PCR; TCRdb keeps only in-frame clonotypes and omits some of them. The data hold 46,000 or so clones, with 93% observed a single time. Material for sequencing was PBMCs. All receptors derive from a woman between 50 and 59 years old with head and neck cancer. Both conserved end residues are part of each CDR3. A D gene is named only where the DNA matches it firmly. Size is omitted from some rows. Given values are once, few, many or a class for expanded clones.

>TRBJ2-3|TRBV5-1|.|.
TGCGCCAGCAGTTTTGGCCCAGATACGCAGTATTTT
CASSFGPDTQYF
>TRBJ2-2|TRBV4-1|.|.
TGCGCCAGCAGCCAAGAGACAGTCACCGGGGAGCTGTTTTTT
CASSQETVTGELFF
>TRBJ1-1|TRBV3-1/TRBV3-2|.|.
TGTGCCAGCAGCCCCACAGTCTCCCCGAACACTGAAGCTTTCTTT
CASSPTVSPNTEAFF
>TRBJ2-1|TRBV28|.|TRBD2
TGTGCCAGCAGAGGGACTAGCGGGAAGACCTCCTACAATGAGCAGTTCTTC
CASRGTSGKTSYNEQFF
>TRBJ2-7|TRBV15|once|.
TGTGCCACCAGCGGTAGGGACAACTCCTACGAGCAGTACTTC
CATSGRDNSYEQYF
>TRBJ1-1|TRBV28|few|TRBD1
TGTGCCAGCAGTTTCCCGGGACAGGGAGCTTTCTTT
CASSFPGQGAFF
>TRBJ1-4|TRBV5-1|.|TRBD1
TGCGCCAGCAGCTCCCCGACAGGGAATGAAAAACTGTTTTTT
CASSSPTGNEKLFF
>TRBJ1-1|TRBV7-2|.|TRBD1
TGTGCCAGCAGCAATAACAGGGGCGTCACTGAAGCTTTCTTT
CASSNNRGVTEAFF
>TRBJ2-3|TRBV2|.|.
TGTGCCAGCAGTCGGGTAGCGCACACAGATACGCAGTATTTT
CASSRVAHTDTQYF
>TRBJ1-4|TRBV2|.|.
TGTGCCAGCAGTGAAGAAGGGTCTAATGAAAAACTGTTTTTT
CASSEEGSNEKLFF
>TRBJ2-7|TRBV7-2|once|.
TGTGCCAGCAGCCCCGGACGGTCCTACGAGCAGTACTTC
CASSPGRSYEQYF
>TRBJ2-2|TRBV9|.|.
TGTGCCAGCAGCGTAGAGGGCGCCGCGAACACCGGGGAGCTGTTTTTT
CASSVEGAANTGELFF
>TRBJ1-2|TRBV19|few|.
TGTGCCAGTAGCAGGGATGGCTACACCTTC
CASSRDGYTF
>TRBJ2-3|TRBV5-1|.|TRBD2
TGCGCCAGCAGCCTGGGGGGCGGGAGGGCAGATACGCAGTATTTT
CASSLGGGRADTQYF
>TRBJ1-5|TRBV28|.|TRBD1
TGTGCCAGCATTCCCGCCCGGGGACAGGGGGACCATCAGCCCCAGCATTTT
CASIPARGQGDHQPQHF
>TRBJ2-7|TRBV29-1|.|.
TGCAGCGTTGAAGATAATCGGGACGAGCAGTACTTC
CSVEDNRDEQYF
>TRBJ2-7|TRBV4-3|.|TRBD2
TGCGCCAGCAGCCAACTAAGCGGGAGGCGCGCCTACGAGCAGTACTTC
CASSQLSGRRAYEQYF
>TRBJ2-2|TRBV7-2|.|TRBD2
TGTGCCAGCAGCTTAGTTAGCGGGAGAACCCCCGGGGAGCTGTTTTTT
CASSLVSGRTPGELFF
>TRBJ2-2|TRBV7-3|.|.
TGTGCCAGCAGCTTAAGTCGGACCGCCGGGGCCGGGGAGCTGTTTTTT
CASSLSRTAGAGELFF
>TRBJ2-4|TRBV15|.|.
TGTGCCACCAGCCCCCAGGGGGGTAGCCAAAACATTCAGTACTTC
CATSPQGGSQNIQYF
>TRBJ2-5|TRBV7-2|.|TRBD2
TGTGCCAGCAGCTTAGACCCCGGGGGGTGGGAGACCCAGTACTTC
CASSLDPGGWETQYF
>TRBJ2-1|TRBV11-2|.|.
TGTGCCAGCAGCTTAGCCCGAGAGCAGTTCTTC
CASSLAREQFF
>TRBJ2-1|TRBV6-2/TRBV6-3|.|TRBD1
TGTGCCAGCAGTGCTACGGACAGGGCGTACAATGAGCAGTTCTTC
CASSATDRAYNEQFF
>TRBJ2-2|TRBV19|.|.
TGTGCCAGTAGTATAAAGGGGAACACCGGGGAGCTGTTTTTT
CASSIKGNTGELFF
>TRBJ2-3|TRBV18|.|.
TGTGCCAGCTCACTCGAGGAACCAGATACGCAGTATTTT
CASSLEEPDTQYF
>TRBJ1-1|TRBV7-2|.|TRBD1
TGTGCCAGCAGTTTCGTTCATACAGGGGACACTGAAGCTTTCTTT
CASSFVHTGDTEAFF
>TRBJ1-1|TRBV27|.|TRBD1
TGTGCCAGCAGTTTATCGCAACCCATCCTGGGACAGGGGGACACTGAAGCTTTCTTT
CASSLSQPILGQGDTEAFF
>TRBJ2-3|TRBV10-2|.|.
TGCGCCAGCAGTGAGTCTAGCGCCGTCACAGATACGCAGTATTTT
CASSESSAVTDTQYF
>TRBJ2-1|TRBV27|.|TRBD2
TGTGCCAGCAGTTTATCTAGACTAGCGAGTAATGAGCAGTTCTTC
CASSLSRLASNEQFF
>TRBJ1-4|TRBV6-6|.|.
TGTGCCAGCGTTCCCGGTGAGACAGCCGTTAATGAAAAACTGTTTTTT
CASVPGETAVNEKLFF
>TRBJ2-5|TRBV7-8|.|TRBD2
TGTGCCAGCAGCTTGGAGGGGACTAGCGGGACGGAGACCCAGTACTTC
CASSLEGTSGTETQYF
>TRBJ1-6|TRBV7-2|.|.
TGTGCCAGCAGCACCCCCCCTGGGGACAATTTTCATGACTCACCCCTCCACTTT
CASSTPPGDNFHDSPLHF
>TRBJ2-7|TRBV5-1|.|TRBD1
TGCGCCAGCAGCTTGCAAGGGGACAGCTACGAGCAGTACTTC
CASSLQGDSYEQYF
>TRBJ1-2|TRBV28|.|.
TGTGCCAGCAGTTTATCCGGTGCCTATGGCTACACCTTC
CASSLSGAYGYTF
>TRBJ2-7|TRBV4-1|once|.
TGCGCCAGCAGCTCCGGGCGGGGCACCTACGAGCAGTACTTC
CASSSGRGTYEQYF
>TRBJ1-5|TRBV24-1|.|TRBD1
TGTGCCACCAGTGATGGACAGGGGATCAATCAGCCCCAGCATTTT
CATSDGQGINQPQHF
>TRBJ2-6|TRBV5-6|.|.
TGTGCCAGCACCTCTTGGGCTGCGTCTGGGGCCAACGTCCTGACTTTC
CASTSWAASGANVLTF
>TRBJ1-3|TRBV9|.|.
TGTGCCAGCAGCGAGAGCTACTCCTCTGGAAACACCATATATTTT
CASSESYSSGNTIYF
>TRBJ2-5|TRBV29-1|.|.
TGCAGCGGTGCTGTAGGCATCTGGGCCCAAGAGACCCAGTACTTC
CSGAVGIWAQETQYF
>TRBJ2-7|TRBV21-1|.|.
TGTGCCAGCAGCAAAGGGGCCTACGAGCAGTACTTC
CASSKGAYEQYF
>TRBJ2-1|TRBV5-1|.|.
TGCGCCAGCAGCGACCAGTTTTCCTACAATGAGCAGTTCTTC
CASSDQFSYNEQFF
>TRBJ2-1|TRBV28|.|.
TGTGCCAGCAGTTTAGCGGTGAGCTCCTACAATGAGCAGTTCTTC
CASSLAVSSYNEQFF
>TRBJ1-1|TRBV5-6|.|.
TGTGCCAGCAGCAAGGGACATTTGAACACTGAAGCTTTCTTT
CASSKGHLNTEAFF
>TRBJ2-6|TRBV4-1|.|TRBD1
TGCGCCAGCAGCCAGCGGGTTCTTAGGGACAGATACTCTGGGGCCAACGTCCTGACTTTC
CASSQRVLRDRYSGANVLTF
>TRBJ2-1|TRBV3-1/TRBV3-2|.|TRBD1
TGTGCCAGCAGCCAGGCCTGGGGCCGACAGGGAAATGAGCAGTTCTTC
CASSQAWGRQGNEQFF
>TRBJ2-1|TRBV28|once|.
TGTGCCAGCAGTCCGGGGACTTTGGTTTACAATGAGCAGTTCTTC
CASSPGTLVYNEQFF
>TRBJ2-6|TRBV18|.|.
TGTGCCAGCTCACTACTTCGGGTCGGGTCTGGGGCCAACGTCCTGACTTTC
CASSLLRVGSGANVLTF
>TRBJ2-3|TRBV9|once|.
TGTGCCAGCAGCCGCTTACAGGGAAGAGATACGCAGTATTTT
CASSRLQGRDTQYF
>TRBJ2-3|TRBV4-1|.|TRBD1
TGCGCCAGCAGCCACGGGCGGGCAGGGGGTGGTAATACGCAGTATTTT
CASSHGRAGGGNTQYF
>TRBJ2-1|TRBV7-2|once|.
TGTGCCAGCAGTTTCGACCGAGACTCCTACAATGAGCAGTTCTTC
CASSFDRDSYNEQFF